One and the same sample provided the 9 T cell receptor beta chains below, sequenced in a study of blood T cell repertoires in COVID-19. Data came from immunoSEQ multiplex PCR; TCRdb stores just in-frame clones and leaves some out. The sample consists of almost 500,000 clones, more than 85% of them appearing once. Sequences were obtained from PBMCs or T cells enriched from blood (not recorded which). The origin of the receptors is a woman aged 60-70 years who had recovered from COVID-19.

This chain links TRBV6-5 with TRBJ2-7, with a weak D call TRBD1 (6 bases). Germline V gene data show CDR1 as MNHEY and CDR2 as SVGAGI. The germline V and J ends were trimmed by 6 bases and 3 bases, with 12 bases remaining between them. CDR3 length: 13 amino acids. In DNA, the CDR3 is TGTGCCAGCAGCCGGGACAACTTCTACGAGCAGTACTTC. This encodes CASSRDNFYEQYF.

The V call is TRBV5-1, the J call TRBJ2-2, with D unresolved. Germline V gene sequence: CDR1 SGHRS, CDR2 YFSETQ. There are 14 residues in the CDR3. Deletions cut 5 bases from V and 0 bases from J, with 8 bases between. This CDR3 reads CASRTAANTGELFF. Written as DNA, the CDR3 is TGCGCCAGCAGAACAGCCGCGAACACCGGGGAGCTGTTTTTT.

The chain recombines TRBV14 with TRBJ1-1; D is perhaps TRBD1 (6 bases). Per the germline V gene, CDR1 is SGHDN and CDR2 is FVKESK. The CDR3 has 17 residues. V gave up 1 base and J gave up 5 bases, with 20 bases separating them. CDR3 sequence: CASSQGFFGGARTEAFF. The CDR3 coding sequence is TGTGCCAGCAGCCAAGGGTTTTTTGGGGGGGCTCGGACTGAAGCTTTCTTT. Full variable domain (missing parts from reference TRBV14 and TRBJ1-1): EAGVTQFPSHSVIEKGQTVTLRCDPISGHDNLYWYRRVMGKEIKFLLHFVKESKQDESGMPNNRFLAERTGGTYSTLKVQPAELEDSGVYFCASSQGFFGGARTEAFFGQGTRLTVV.

This clone was seen only a few times. The rearrangement joins TRBV30 to TRBJ1-2; D possibly corresponds to TRBD1 (5 bases). The V end lost 0 bases, the J end lost 5 bases, and 19 bases lay between the germline ends. Germline V gene sequence: CDR1 GTSNPN, CDR2 SVGIG (reference sequence). There are 16 residues in the CDR3. The chain's CDR3 is CAWSVKSAGRVYGYTF. DNA of the CDR3: TGTGCCTGGAGTGTAAAGAGTGCGGGACGGGTATATGGCTACACCTTC.

The rearrangement uses TRBV27 and TRBJ2-1, with 14 bases identical to TRBD2. The junction had 6 bases not matched to a gene; V was cut back by 5 bases and J by 6 bases. Germline CDR1 and CDR2: MNHEY and SMNVEV (reference sequence). The CDR3 contains 16 residues. As DNA, the CDR3 is TGTGCCAGCAGTCCTAGACTAGCGGGGGGGCTCAATGAGCAGTTCTTC. Translated, it gives CASSPRLAGGLNEQFF.

In this sample, this clone turned up once. The chain couples TRBV6-4 to TRBJ2-3; the match to TRBD1 covers 8 bases. Germline V gene lookup returns CDR1 MRHNA and CDR2 SNTAGT. V shed 1 base, J shed 15 bases, and the junction held 9 bases outside the gene matches. The CDR3 has 13 amino acids. The CDR3 DNA reads TGTGCCAGCAGTGACTTCTCAAGGACAGGGCTATATTTT. It codes for CASSDFSRTGLYF.

This clone appeared once. The V gene is TRBV5-6, the J gene TRBJ2-7; D is unclear. Trimming stripped 2 bases from V and 4 bases from J, with 10 bases between. The CDR3 is made up of 13 amino acids. Germline CDR1 reads SGHDT; CDR2 reads YYEEEE. CDR3 bases: TGTGCCAGCAGCTTTTCCAGGTGGTACGAGCAGTACTTC. Translated, it gives CASSFSRWYEQYF.

The chain links TRBV6-5 to TRBJ2-2; tentative D call: TRBD1 (7 bases). CDR3 length: 15 residues. V lost 10 bases to trimming and J lost 4 bases, with 19 bases between them. Germline-derived CDR1 and CDR2 are MNHEY and SVGAGI. Here the CDR3 DNA reads TGTGCCATCCGGGAGCCGGGACAGTCCACCGGGGAGCTGTTTTTT. This gives the protein CAIREPGQSTGELFF.

The rearrangement joins TRBV28 to TRBJ1-5; D gene uncertain. Trimming left V 7 bases short and J 1 base short, with 5 bases between. The CDR3 totals 12 residues. CDR1 is MDHEN and CDR2 is SYDVKM in the germline V gene. CDR3 DNA sequence: TGTGCCAGCACGCGGAGCAATCAGCCCCAGCATTTT. This translates into CASTRSNQPQHF.